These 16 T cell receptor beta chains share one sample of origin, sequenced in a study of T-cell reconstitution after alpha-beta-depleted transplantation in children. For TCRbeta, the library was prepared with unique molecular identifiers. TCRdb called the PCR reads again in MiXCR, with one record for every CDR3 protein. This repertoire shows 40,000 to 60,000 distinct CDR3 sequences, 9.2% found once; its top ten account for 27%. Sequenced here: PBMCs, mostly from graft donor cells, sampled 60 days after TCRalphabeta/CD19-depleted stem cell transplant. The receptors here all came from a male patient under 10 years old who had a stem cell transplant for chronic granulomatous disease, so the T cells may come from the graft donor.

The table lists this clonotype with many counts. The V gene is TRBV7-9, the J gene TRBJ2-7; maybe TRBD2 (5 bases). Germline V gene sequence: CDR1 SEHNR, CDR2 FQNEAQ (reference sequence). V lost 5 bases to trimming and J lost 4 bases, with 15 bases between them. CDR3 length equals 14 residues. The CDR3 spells CASSLYTGEYEQYF. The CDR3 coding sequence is TGTGCCAGCAGCCTATACACCGGGGAGTACGAGCAGTACTTC. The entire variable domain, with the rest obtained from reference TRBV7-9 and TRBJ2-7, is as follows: DTGVSQNPRHKITKRGQNVTFRCDPISEHNRLYWYRQTLGQGPEFLTYFQNEAQLEKSRLLSDRFSAERPKGSFSTLEIQRTEQGDSAMYLCASSLYTGEYEQYFGPGTRLTVT.

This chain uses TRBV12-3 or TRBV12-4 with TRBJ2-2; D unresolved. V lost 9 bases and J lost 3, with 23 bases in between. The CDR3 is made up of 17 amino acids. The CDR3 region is CASYKRSPWEDTGELFF. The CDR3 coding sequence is TGTGCCAGTTATAAAAGAAGCCCATGGGAAGACACCGGGGAGCTGTTTTTT.

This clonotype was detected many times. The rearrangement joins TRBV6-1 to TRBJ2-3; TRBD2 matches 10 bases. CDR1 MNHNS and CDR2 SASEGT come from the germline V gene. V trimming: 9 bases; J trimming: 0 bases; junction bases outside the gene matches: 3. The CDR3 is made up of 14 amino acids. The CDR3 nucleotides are TGTGCCAGTGAGACTAGCGGGAGCACAGATACGCAGTATTTT. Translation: CASETSGSTDTQYF.

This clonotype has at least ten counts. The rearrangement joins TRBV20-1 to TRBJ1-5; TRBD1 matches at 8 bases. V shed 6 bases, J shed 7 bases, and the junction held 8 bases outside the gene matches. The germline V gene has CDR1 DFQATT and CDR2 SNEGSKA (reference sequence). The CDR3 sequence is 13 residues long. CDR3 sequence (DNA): TGCAGTGCCGCGACAGGGGTTAGCCAGCCCCAGCATTTT. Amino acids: CSAATGVSQPQHF.

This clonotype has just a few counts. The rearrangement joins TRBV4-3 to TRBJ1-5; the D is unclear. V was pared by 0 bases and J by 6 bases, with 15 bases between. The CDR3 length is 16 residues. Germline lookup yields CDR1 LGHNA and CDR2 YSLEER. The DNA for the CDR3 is TGCGCCAGCAGCCAAGATTTGGAAGGAGGTGGTCAGCCCCAGCATTTT. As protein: CASSQDLEGGGQPQHF.

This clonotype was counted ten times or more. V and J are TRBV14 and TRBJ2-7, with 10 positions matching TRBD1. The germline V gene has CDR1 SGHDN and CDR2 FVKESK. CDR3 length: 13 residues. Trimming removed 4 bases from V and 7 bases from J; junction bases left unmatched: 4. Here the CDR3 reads CASSPSDRGEQYF. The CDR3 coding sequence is TGTGCCAGCAGCCCCTCGGACAGGGGGGAGCAGTACTTC.

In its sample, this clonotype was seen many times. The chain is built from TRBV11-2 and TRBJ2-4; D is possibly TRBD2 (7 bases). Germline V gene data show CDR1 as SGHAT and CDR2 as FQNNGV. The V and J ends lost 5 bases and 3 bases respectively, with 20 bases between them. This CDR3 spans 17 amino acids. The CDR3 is CASSPRGAGLYKNIQYF. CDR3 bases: TGTGCCAGCAGCCCTCGGGGGGCGGGACTGTACAAAAACATTCAGTACTTC.

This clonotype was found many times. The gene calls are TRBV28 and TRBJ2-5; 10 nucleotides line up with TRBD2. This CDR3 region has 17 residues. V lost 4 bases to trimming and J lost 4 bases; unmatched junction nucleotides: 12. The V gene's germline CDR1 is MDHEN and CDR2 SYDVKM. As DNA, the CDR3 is TGTGCCAGCAGTTATCGTGGTAGCGGGAGGTTTGGAGAGACCCAGTACTTC. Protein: CASSYRGSGRFGETQYF.

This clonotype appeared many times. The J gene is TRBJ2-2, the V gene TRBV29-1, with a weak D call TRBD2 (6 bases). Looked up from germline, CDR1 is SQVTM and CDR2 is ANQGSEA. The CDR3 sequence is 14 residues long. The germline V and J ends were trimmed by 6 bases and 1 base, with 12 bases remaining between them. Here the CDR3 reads CSVIAEMNTGELFF. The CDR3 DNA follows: TGCAGCGTGATAGCGGAAATGAACACCGGGGAGCTGTTTTTT.

The chain's CDR3 is CASSISGTASEQYF. The CDR3 bases are TGTGCCAGTAGTATATCGGGGACAGCTAGCGAGCAGTACTTC. The chain employs TRBV19 and TRBJ2-7; 7 nucleotides match TRBD1. With V trimmed by 2 bases and J by 6 bases, 7 bases remained unmatched. This CDR3 has 14 amino acids. Looked up from germline, CDR1 is LNHDA and CDR2 is SQIVND (reference sequence).

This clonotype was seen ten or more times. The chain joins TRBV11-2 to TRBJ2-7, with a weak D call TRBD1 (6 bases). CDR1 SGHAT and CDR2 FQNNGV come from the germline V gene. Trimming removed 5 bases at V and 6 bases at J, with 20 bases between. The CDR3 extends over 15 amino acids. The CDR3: CASSADPGHFSEQYF. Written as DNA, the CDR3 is TGTGCCAGCAGCGCCGATCCGGGACATTTCTCCGAGCAGTACTTC.

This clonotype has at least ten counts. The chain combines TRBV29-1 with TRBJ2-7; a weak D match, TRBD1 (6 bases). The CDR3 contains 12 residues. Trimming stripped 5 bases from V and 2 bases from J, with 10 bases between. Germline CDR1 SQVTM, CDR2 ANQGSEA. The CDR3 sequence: CSVKGDAYEQYF. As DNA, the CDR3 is TGCAGCGTTAAGGGGGATGCCTACGAGCAGTACTTC.

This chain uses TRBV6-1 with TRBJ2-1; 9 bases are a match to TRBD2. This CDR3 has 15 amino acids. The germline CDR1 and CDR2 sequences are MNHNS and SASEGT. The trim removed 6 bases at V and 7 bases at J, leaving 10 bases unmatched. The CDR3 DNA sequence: TGTGCCAGCAGCCCCCCCGCGGGAGGGTTAAATGAGCAGTTCTTC. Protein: CASSPPAGGLNEQFF.

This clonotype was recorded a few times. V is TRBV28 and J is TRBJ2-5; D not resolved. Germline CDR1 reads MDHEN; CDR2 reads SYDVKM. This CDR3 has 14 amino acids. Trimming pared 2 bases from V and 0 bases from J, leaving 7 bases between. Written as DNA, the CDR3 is TGTGCCAGCAGTTTAGGCCAAAACCAAGAGACCCAGTACTTC. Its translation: CASSLGQNQETQYF. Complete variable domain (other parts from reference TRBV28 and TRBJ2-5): DVKVTQSSRYLVKRTGEKVFLECVQDMDHENMFWYRQDPGLGLRLIYFSYDVKMKEKGDIPEGYSVSREKKERFSLILESASTNQTSMYLCASSLGQNQETQYFGPGTRLLVL.

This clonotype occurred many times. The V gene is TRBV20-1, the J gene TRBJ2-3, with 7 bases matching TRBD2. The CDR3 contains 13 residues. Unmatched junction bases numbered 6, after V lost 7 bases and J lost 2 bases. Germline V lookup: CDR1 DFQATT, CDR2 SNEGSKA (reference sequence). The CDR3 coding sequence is TGCAGTGGGGGACTAATGCCCACAGATACGCAGTATTTT. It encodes CSGGLMPTDTQYF.

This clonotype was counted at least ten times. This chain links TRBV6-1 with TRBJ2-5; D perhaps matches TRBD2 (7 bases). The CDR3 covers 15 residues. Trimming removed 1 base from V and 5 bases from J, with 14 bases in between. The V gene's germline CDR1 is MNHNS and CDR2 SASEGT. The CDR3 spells CASSEVPGGWETQYF. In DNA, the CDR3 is TGTGCCAGCAGTGAAGTGCCGGGGGGCTGGGAGACCCAGTACTTC.